The T cell receptor beta chain described here comes from a study of T cells in Graves' hyperthyroidism and ophthalmopathy. Looking at the study overall: The blood sample was taken at first diagnosis, before treatment began.

The CDR3 spans 12 residues. V was cut by 4 bases and J by 0 bases, with 6 bases left in between. Germline V gives CDR1 GTSNPN, CDR2 SVGIG (reference sequence). TCR beta CDR3 regions were amplified from RNA. Primed by the HTBI set, a first-round RT-PCR was run on the TCR CDR3. A single record per CDR3 protein comes from TCRdb applying MiXCR to the multiplex PCR reads. The table lists fewer than 650,000 distinct CDR3 sequences, over 11% of them singletons. This clonotype came up many times. The rearrangement joins TRBV30 to TRBJ1-1; D gene unclear. Sequences were obtained from blood. The TCR originated in a woman aged 25-40 years with Graves' hyperthyroidism that later progressed to Graves' ophthalmopathy. The CDR3 nucleotides are TGTGCCTGGACACTCATGAACACTGAAGCTTTCTTT. Translation: CAWTLMNTEAFF.